Detailed here is one T cell receptor (beta chain). The antigen this receptor binds is unknown. No much larger clone exists at a distance of one base, and base qualities are not known. These data belong to a study of identifying expanded T cells in peripheral blood (dated by TCRdb to 2018 to 2020). With respect to the entire study: Four technical replicates, made by sequencing separate aliquots from the same pool of genomic DNA, were compared pairwise.

No immune events such as infections were documented for the healthy donors during the collection period. To calibrate time-dependent variance in a beta-binomial model of T-cell clone differential abundance, blood repertoires from healthy donors were used as a training cohort. The training cohort was composed of around ten healthy donors, 3 female and 7 male. An age range of roughly 29 to 70 years, with an average of about 45 years, was recorded for the donors. Whole blood from each healthy donor was obtained from a commercial supplier and was collected at three time points approximately 15 days apart. For immunosequencing, genomic DNA was extracted from unsorted whole blood. Summary of the overall study and its limitations: Between technical replicates the binomial model flagged around 1.3 differentially abundant clones, whereas over about 2 weeks the binomial model flagged about 15 and over about 4 weeks 19 to 20. In all healthy donors, the variance in clone template counts between samples taken 2 to 3 weeks apart rose significantly as total template count increased. The authors expected that over much longer intervals, such as months to years, biological variance in healthy repertoires might increase even further. Across all healthy-donor time intervals, the beta-binomial model significantly cut both the number of clones called differentially abundant and the false-positive rate.

V loses 4 bases of germline sequence and J loses 8 bases, and the interval between the two ends is 10 bases. The germline V gene encodes CDR1 SEHNR and CDR2 FQNEAQ (reference sequence). Spanning cysteine to phenylalanine, the CDR3 consists of 12 amino acids. This entry keeps only the CDR3 DNA: 36 bases, framed from base 1. TCRbeta CDR3 regions were profiled by bias-controlled multiplex PCR amplification of genomic DNA with the immunoSEQ Assay. Per the original workflow: To quantify the absolute abundance of each unique TCRbeta CDR3 region, the sequences were collapsed and filtered. Two models were used to test differential abundance: a binomial model (Fisher-equivalent) and a beta-binomial model that adds time-dependent variance fitted from healthy donors. Clones with fewer than 5 combined templates were excluded, and clones with Benjamini-Hochberg FDR below 0.01 were called differentially abundant. The form v = (b*log(k)+a)^2 was used to model beta-binomial variance as a function of total template count across the two samples. Imported from immuneACCESS, the table was reduced by TCRdb to in-frame sequences with V and J called. These copies leave out some clones; in studies compared against another copy, an unresolved V gene accounts for under half, and the cause of the remainder is not known. V and J calls and clone size follow that table, whereas D and trimming were derived from the DNA. For this sample there are roughly 100,000 clones; about 87% appear just once. In total, the top ten clones hold roughly 13% of the sample.

The sequence was obtained from a person between 18 and 69 years old in good health. The sample taken for sequencing was blood. Recombination connected TRBV7-9 to TRBJ2-3; confidence is insufficient to name the D gene. The bases read TGTGCCAGCAGCTGGGGTGATGGTACGCAGTATTTT. Its translation is CASSWGDGTQYF. Full variable domain (CDR3 extended with the reference TRBV7-9 and TRBJ2-3 proteins): DTGVSQNPRHKITKRGQNVTFRCDPISEHNRLYWYRQTLGQGPEFLTYFQNEAQLEKSRLLSDRFSAERPKGSFSTLEIQRTEQGDSAMYLCASSWGDGTQYFGPGTRLTVL.